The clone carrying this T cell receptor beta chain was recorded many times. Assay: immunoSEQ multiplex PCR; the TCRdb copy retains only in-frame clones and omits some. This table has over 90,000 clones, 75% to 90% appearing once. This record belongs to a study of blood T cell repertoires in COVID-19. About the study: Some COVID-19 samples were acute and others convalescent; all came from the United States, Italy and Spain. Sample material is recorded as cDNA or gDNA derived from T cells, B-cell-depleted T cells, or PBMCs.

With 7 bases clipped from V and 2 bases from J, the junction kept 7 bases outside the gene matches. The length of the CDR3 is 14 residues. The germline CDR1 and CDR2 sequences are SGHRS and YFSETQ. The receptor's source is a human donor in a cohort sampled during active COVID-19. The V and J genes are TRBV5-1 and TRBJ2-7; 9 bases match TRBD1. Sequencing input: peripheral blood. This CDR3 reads CASAGTGRTYEQYF. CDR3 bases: TGCGCCAGCGCCGGGACAGGGAGGACCTACGAGCAGTACTTC.